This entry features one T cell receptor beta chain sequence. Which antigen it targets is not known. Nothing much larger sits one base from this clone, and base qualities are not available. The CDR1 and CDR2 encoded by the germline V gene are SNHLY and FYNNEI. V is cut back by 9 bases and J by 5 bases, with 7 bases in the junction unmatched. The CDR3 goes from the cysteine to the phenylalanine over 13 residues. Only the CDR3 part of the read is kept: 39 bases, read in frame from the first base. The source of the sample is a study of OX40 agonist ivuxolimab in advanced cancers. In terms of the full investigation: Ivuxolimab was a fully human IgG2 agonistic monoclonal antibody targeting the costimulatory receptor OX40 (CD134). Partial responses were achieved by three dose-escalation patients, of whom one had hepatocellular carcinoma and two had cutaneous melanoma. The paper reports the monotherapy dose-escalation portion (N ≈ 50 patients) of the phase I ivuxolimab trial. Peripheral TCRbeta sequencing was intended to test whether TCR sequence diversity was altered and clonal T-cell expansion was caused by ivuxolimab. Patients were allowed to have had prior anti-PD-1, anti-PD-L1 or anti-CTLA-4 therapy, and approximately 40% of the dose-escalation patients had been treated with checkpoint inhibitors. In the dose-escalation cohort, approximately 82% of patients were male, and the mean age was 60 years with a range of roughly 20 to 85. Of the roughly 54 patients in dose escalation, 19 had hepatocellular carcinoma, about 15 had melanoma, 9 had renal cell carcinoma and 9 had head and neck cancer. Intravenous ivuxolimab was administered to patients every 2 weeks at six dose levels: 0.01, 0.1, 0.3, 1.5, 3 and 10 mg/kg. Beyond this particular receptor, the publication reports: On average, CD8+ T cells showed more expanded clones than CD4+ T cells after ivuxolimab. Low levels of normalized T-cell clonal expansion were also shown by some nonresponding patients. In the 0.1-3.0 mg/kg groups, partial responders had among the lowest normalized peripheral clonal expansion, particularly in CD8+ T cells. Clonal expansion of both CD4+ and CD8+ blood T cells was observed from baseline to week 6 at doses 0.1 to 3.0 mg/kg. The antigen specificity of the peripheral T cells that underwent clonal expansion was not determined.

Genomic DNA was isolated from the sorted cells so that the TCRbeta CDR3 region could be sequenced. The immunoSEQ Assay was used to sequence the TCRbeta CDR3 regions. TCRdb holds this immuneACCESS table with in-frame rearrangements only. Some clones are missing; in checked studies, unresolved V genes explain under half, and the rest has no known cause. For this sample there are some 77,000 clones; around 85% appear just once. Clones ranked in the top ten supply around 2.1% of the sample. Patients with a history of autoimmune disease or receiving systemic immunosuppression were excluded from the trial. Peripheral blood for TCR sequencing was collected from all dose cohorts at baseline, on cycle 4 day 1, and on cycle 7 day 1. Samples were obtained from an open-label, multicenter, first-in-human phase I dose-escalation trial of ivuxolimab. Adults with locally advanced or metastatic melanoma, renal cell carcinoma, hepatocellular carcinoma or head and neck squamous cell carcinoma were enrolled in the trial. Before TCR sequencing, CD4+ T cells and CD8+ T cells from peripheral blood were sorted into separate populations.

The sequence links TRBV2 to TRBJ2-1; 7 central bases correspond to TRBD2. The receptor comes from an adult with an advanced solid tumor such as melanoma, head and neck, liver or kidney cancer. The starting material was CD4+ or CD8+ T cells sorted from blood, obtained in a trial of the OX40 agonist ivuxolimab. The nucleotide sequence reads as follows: TGTGCCAGAACCGGGACTACCGACAATGAGCAGTTCTTC. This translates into CARTGTTDNEQFF.